Presented here are 32 T cell receptor beta chains from one specimen sequenced in a study of cytomegalovirus exposure and HLA in healthy donors. The protocol was immunoSEQ multiplex PCR, while the TCRdb copy is restricted to in-frame clones and leaves out a portion. Among about 360,000 clones listed, roughly 88% were seen once. The sample was PBMCs. Receptor source: a woman under 30 in good health and CMV-seronegative.

This clone has just one count. V gene TRBV11-2 combines with J gene TRBJ1-6, with 7 nucleotides matching TRBD1. CDR1 and CDR2 from the germline V gene are SGHAT and FQNNGV. CDR3 length equals 15 residues. V lost 1 base, J lost 11 bases, and 8 bases stayed unmatched. CDR3 amino acids: CASSLGKQGTAPLHF. DNA of the CDR3: TGTGCCAGCAGCTTAGGCAAACAGGGGACGGCACCCCTCCACTTT.

V usage is TRBV2 and J usage is TRBJ2-1; a weak D match, TRBD2 (6 bases). Germline V gene sequence: CDR1 SNHLY, CDR2 FYNNEI. Trimming removed 3 bases from V and 9 bases from J, with 15 bases in between. This CDR3 spans 14 amino acids. The CDR3 nucleotides are TGTGCCAGCAGTGAGGTAGCGGTATTGGGTGAGCAGTTCTTC. Protein sequence: CASSEVAVLGEQFF.

The chain combines TRBV6-1 with TRBJ2-2; 8 bases agree with TRBD1. Germline-derived CDR1 and CDR2 are MNHNS and SASEGT. The CDR3 covers 17 residues. V shed 2 bases, J shed 3 bases, and the junction held 8 bases outside the gene matches. In nucleotides, the CDR3 is TGTGCCAGCAGTGAATTGCGGACAGGGACTTACACCGGGGAGCTGTTTTTT. Protein sequence: CASSELRTGTYTGELFF.

The chain recombines TRBV6-5 with TRBJ2-3; D gene ambiguous. CDR1 and CDR2 (germline): MNHEY, SVGAGI. This CDR3 contains 15 residues. V lost 4 bases to trimming and J lost 2 bases, with 13 bases between them. The CDR3 nucleotides read TGTGCCAGCAGTTCGAACTCCGAACTCACAGATACGCAGTATTTT. It specifies CASSSNSELTDTQYF.

The rearrangement links TRBV7-9 to TRBJ2-1, with 8 nucleotides matching TRBD2. V was clipped by 5 bases and J by 8 bases; unmatched bases: 2. CDR3 length: 12 residues. The germline CDR1 and CDR2 sequences are SEHNR and FQNEAQ (reference sequence). The CDR3: CASSGLADEQFF. The CDR3 DNA reads as TGTGCCAGCAGCGGACTAGCCGATGAGCAGTTCTTC.

In DNA form, the CDR3 reads TGTGCCAGCAGTCGCGAGTGGGGTGAGGGCTATGGCTACACCTTC. This codes for CASSREWGEGYGYTF. The chain couples TRBV6-6 to TRBJ1-2; unclear D gene. V shed 5 bases and J shed 4 bases, with 17 bases lying between them. Germline CDR1 and CDR2: MNHNY and SVGAGI (reference sequence). The CDR3 contains 15 residues.

The rearrangement uses TRBV4-1 and TRBJ2-2; D may be TRBD1 (6 bases). There are 15 residues in the CDR3. V lost 3 bases and J 6 bases, leaving 14 bases between the germline ends. Per germline, CDR1 MGHRA and CDR2 YSYEKL. The CDR3 region is CASSQQGLRAGELFF. The CDR3 DNA sequence: TGCGCCAGCAGCCAGCAGGGGTTGCGAGCCGGGGAGCTGTTTTTT.

To note about this clone: Other DNA sequences in this specimen translate into the identical CDR3. The gene calls are TRBV15 and TRBJ1-1; 9 bases are shared with TRBD1. The V and J ends lost 6 bases and 5 bases, in that order; junction bases with no gene match: 7. CDR3 length: 14 amino acids. Germline-derived CDR1 and CDR2 are LNHNV and YYDKDF (reference sequence). CDR3 in amino acids: CATSSGQGRTEAFF. The CDR3 DNA reads TGTGCCACCAGTTCGGGACAGGGAAGAACTGAAGCTTTCTTT.

The rearrangement links TRBV7-6 to TRBJ2-7, with TRBD2 as a possible D gene (5 bases). The V gene's germline CDR1 is SGHVS and CDR2 FNYEAQ. The CDR3 is 14 residues long. V was clipped by 4 bases and J by 3 bases, with 13 bases between them. CDR3 region: CASSWRSFGYEQYF. As DNA, the CDR3 is TGTGCCAGCAGCTGGAGGAGTTTCGGCTACGAGCAGTACTTC.

DNA for the CDR3: TGTGCCAGCACCGCCCCGGGAGACCTGGCCGAGCAGTACTTC. Translating gives CASTAPGDLAEQYF. V usage is TRBV5-4 and J usage is TRBJ2-7; a possible D gene is TRBD2 (6 bases). The germline CDR1 and CDR2 sequences are SGHNT and YYREEE (reference sequence). The CDR3 is 14 amino acids. Between the trimmed V and J ends, which lost 6 bases and 6 bases, there was a span of 19 bases.

V usage is TRBV6-1 and J usage is TRBJ2-7; TRBD2 is a possible D gene (5 bases). CDR1 and CDR2 (germline): MNHNS, SASEGT. The V end was cut by 4 bases, the J end by 5 bases, with 9 bases between. The length of the CDR3 is 12 residues. CDR3 in amino acids: CASSGSVDEQYF. As DNA, the CDR3 is TGTGCCAGCAGTGGTAGCGTCGACGAGCAGTACTTC.

The V gene is TRBV30, the J gene TRBJ1-5; D not certain. V was pared by 2 bases and J by 3 bases, with 14 bases between. This CDR3 contains 15 residues. Germline lookup yields CDR1 GTSNPN and CDR2 SVGIG (reference sequence). The CDR3 DNA is TGTGCCTGGAGTATGAGGGATCGGGTCAATCAGCCCCAGCATTTT. This encodes CAWSMRDRVNQPQHF.

V gene TRBV27 combines with J gene TRBJ2-3; D is perhaps TRBD2 (9 bases). CDR1 is MNHEY, CDR2 SMNVEV, per germline (reference sequence). The CDR3 has 18 amino acids. V lost 3 bases and J lost 6, with 25 bases in between. The CDR3 bases are TGTGCCAGCAGTTTTGCCAGGGGGCTCGTAGCGGGAGAGGATACGCAGTATTTT. This codes for CASSFARGLVAGEDTQYF.

The rearrangement uses TRBV5-4 and TRBJ1-1; 8 bases are a match to TRBD1. V was clipped by 1 base and J by 2 bases; unmatched bases: 1. The CDR3 consists of 14 residues. The V gene's germline CDR1 is SGHNT and CDR2 YYREEE (reference sequence). The CDR3 DNA reads as TGTGCCAGCAGCTTGACAGGGGGTAACACTGAAGCTTTCTTT. Protein: CASSLTGGNTEAFF.

The genes are TRBV2 and TRBJ2-5, with D perhaps TRBD2 (5 bases). Germline CDR1 and CDR2: SNHLY and FYNNEI. CDR3 length: 16 residues. V lost 0 bases and J 1 base, leaving 12 bases between the germline ends. CDR3 sequence: CASSEARGTFQETQYF. CDR3 coding DNA: TGTGCCAGCAGTGAAGCTCGGGGTACCTTCCAAGAGACCCAGTACTTC.

This chain connects TRBV7-9 to TRBJ1-2, with D possibly TRBD1 on 6 matching bases. The V gene lost 8 bases and the J gene lost 6 bases, with 19 bases spanning the gap. The CDR3 length is 14 residues. The germline V gene encodes CDR1 SEHNR and CDR2 FQNEAQ (reference sequence). Here the CDR3 DNA reads TGTGCCAGCGATGTCTCAGGGGAGAGCCATGGCTACACCTTC. As protein: CASDVSGESHGYTF.

The chain employs TRBV28 and TRBJ1-1; tentative D call: TRBD1 (6 bases). CDR1 is MDHEN, CDR2 SYDVKM, per germline. Trimming pared 6 bases from V and 1 base from J, leaving 18 bases between. The CDR3 loop spans 16 amino acids. The CDR3 DNA follows: TGTGCCAGCAGGCCCTACAGGGAGTTGGCGAACACTGAAGCTTTCTTT. This encodes CASRPYRELANTEAFF.

The chain joins TRBV6-5 to TRBJ2-1; TRBD2 matches at 9 bases. Trimming at V came to 10 bases and at J to 7 bases, leaving 14 bases not matched to a gene. Germline lookup yields CDR1 MNHEY and CDR2 SVGAGI. The length of the CDR3 is 15 residues. The CDR3 sequence: CATNPGGRALNEQFF. CDR3 nucleotide sequence: TGTGCCACTAACCCCGGCGGGAGGGCTTTAAATGAGCAGTTCTTC.

This chain links TRBV9 with TRBJ2-2; 11 bases agree with TRBD2. V lost 1 base, J lost 7 bases, and 6 bases stayed unmatched. Germline loops: CDR1 SGDLS, CDR2 YYNGEE. There are 16 residues in the CDR3. Written as DNA, the CDR3 is TGTGCCAGCAGCGTACTAGCGGGGGGCTTTGGCGGGGAGCTGTTTTTT. Translating it yields CASSVLAGGFGGELFF.

The rearrangement links TRBV28 to TRBJ1-2; D uncertain. Trimming removed 6 bases at V and 5 bases at J, with 16 bases between. The CDR3 has 14 residues. The germline CDR1 and CDR2 sequences are MDHEN and SYDVKM. This CDR3 reads CASRLEGLNYGYTF. Written as DNA, the CDR3 is TGTGCCAGCAGATTGGAGGGTTTAAATTATGGCTACACCTTC.

This chain uses TRBV28 with TRBJ2-7; 7 bases match TRBD1. Germline V gives CDR1 MDHEN, CDR2 SYDVKM. The length of the CDR3 is 15 residues. V gave up 0 bases and J gave up 4 bases; unmatched junction bases: 6. For the CDR3, the DNA is TGTGCCAGCAGTTTATGGCCGGACAGGCCGTACGAGCAGTACTTC. This gives the protein CASSLWPDRPYEQYF. Together with reference TRBV28 and TRBJ2-7, the CDR3 gives the full variable domain: DVKVTQSSRYLVKRTGEKVFLECVQDMDHENMFWYRQDPGLGLRLIYFSYDVKMKEKGDIPEGYSVSREKKERFSLILESASTNQTSMYLCASSLWPDRPYEQYFGPGTRLTVT.

The chain recombines TRBV18 with TRBJ2-3; TRBD2 aligns across 8 bases. J gave up 2 bases and V 1 base, and 2 bases lay outside the gene matches. The CDR3 is 15 residues long. Germline V gene lookup returns CDR1 KGHSH and CDR2 LQKENI. The CDR3: CASSPQRGNTDTQYF. CDR3 sequence (DNA): TGTGCCAGCTCACCACAGCGGGGGAACACAGATACGCAGTATTTT.

In this sample, this clone turned up once. The sample holds other DNA sequences that translate to the same CDR3. The gene calls are TRBV18 and TRBJ2-7; D remains unclear. V shed 5 bases and J shed 2 bases, with 4 bases lying between them. CDR3 length equals 11 residues. Germline V CDR1 and CDR2: KGHSH, LQKENI. This CDR3 reads CASSSAYEQYF. CDR3 bases: TGTGCCAGCTCATCGGCCTACGAGCAGTACTTC.

The V call is TRBV7-8, the J call TRBJ1-5, with a possible D match to TRBD1 (5 bases). Germline-derived CDR1 and CDR2 are SGHVS and FQNEAQ. The CDR3 contains 14 residues. CDR3 loop: CATQAGLGNQPQHF. CDR3 DNA: TGTGCTACTCAGGCAGGGTTAGGCAATCAGCCCCAGCATTTT.

The rearrangement links TRBV27 to TRBJ2-3; 8 bases are shared with TRBD2. V was pared by 5 bases and J by 0 bases, with 7 bases of the junction left unmatched. The CDR3 totals 16 residues. Germline-derived CDR1 and CDR2 are MNHEY and SMNVEV (reference sequence). CDR3 in DNA: TGTGCCAGCAGTCACCGACTAGCGCCTAGCACAGATACGCAGTATTTT. This encodes CASSHRLAPSTDTQYF.

The chain combines TRBV27 with TRBJ1-1, with a tentative D call TRBD1 (5 bases). The CDR3 extends over 13 amino acids. V lost 3 bases, J lost 7 bases, and 12 bases lay in between. Germline V lookup: CDR1 MNHEY, CDR2 SMNVEV (reference sequence). The CDR3 DNA sequence: TGTGCCAGCAGTTTCGGGCGTAGGGGTGAAGCTTTCTTT. This sequence encodes CASSFGRRGEAFF.

V usage is TRBV14 and J usage is TRBJ2-4; D gene ambiguous. The V and J ends lost 4 bases and 7 bases respectively, with 14 bases between them. Germline V gene data show CDR1 as SGHDN and CDR2 as FVKESK. CDR3 length: 14 residues. CDR3 bases: TGTGCCAGCAGCCTCGAAGGAGCGTTGAACATTCAGTACTTC. It translates to CASSLEGALNIQYF.

The chain uses TRBV28 and TRBJ1-3; tentatively, D is TRBD1 (5 bases). The CDR3 runs 14 residues. Germline V gene data show CDR1 as MDHEN and CDR2 as SYDVKM. With 5 bases removed from V and 8 bases from J, the gap between germline ends came to 16 bases. The DNA for the CDR3 is TGTGCCAGCAGTCCGGCAGGGATTTCTGACACCATATATTTT. The encoded protein is CASSPAGISDTIYF.

The chain employs TRBV7-9 and TRBJ1-2; D uncertain. Trimming pared 2 bases from V and 14 bases from J, leaving 9 bases between. Germline values: CDR1 SEHNR, CDR2 FQNEAQ (reference sequence). This CDR3 is 10 amino acids long. In nucleotides, the CDR3 is TGTGCCAGCAGCTTACCGACGGGGACCTTC. Protein product: CASSLPTGTF. Together with reference TRBV7-9 and TRBJ1-2, the CDR3 gives the full variable domain: DTGVSQNPRHKITKRGQNVTFRCDPISEHNRLYWYRQTLGQGPEFLTYFQNEAQLEKSRLLSDRFSAERPKGSFSTLEIQRTEQGDSAMYLCASSLPTGTFGSGTRLTVV.

This chain uses TRBV5-1 with TRBJ2-7, with 12 bases lining up with TRBD1. The CDR3 has 16 residues. V lost 0 bases and J lost 5; bases outside the gene matches: 6. Germline loops: CDR1 SGHRS, CDR2 YFSETQ. Here the CDR3 reads CASSLGDRGRDHEQYF. CDR3 nucleotides: TGCGCCAGCAGCTTGGGGGACAGGGGGCGAGATCACGAGCAGTACTTC.

This chain links TRBV6-1 with TRBJ2-7; no reliable D call. Looked up from germline, CDR1 is MNHNS and CDR2 is SASEGT. V was trimmed by 2 bases and J by 2 bases, leaving 7 bases between them. The CDR3 is 13 residues long. The CDR3 DNA sequence: TGTGCCAGCAGTGAATTAAGAGCCTACGAGCAGTACTTC. Protein product: CASSELRAYEQYF.

The chain joins TRBV6-5 to TRBJ1-2, with D unresolved. V was cut by 0 bases and J by 3 bases, with 11 bases left in between. Germline CDR1 is MNHEY and CDR2 is SVGAGI. The CDR3 sequence is 15 residues long. The CDR3 here is CASSYSTRAHYGYTF. The CDR3 coding sequence is TGTGCCAGCAGTTACTCGACGCGGGCGCACTATGGCTACACCTTC.